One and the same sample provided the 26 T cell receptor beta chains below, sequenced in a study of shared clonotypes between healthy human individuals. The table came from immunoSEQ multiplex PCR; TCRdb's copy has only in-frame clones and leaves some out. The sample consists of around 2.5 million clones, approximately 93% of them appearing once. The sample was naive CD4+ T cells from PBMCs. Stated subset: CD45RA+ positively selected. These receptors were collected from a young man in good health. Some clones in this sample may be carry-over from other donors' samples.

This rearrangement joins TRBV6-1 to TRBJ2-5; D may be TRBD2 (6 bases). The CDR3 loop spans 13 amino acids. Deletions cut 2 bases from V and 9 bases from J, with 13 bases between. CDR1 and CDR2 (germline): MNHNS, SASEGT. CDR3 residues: CASSERPPGAQYF. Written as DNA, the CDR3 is TGTGCCAGCAGTGAAAGGCCACCGGGGGCCCAGTACTTC.

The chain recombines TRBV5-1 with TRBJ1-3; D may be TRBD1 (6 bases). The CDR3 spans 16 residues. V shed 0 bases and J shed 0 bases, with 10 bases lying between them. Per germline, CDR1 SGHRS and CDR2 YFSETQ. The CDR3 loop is CASSLEGDPSGNTIYF. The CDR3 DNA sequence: TGCGCCAGCAGCTTGGAGGGGGACCCCTCTGGAAACACCATATATTTT. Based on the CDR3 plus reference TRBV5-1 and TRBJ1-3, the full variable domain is KAGVTQTPRYLIKTRGQQVTLSCSPISGHRSVSWYQQTPGQGLQFLFEYFSETQRNKGNFPGRFSGRQFSNSRSEMNVSTLELGDSALYLCASSLEGDPSGNTIYFGEGSWLTVV.

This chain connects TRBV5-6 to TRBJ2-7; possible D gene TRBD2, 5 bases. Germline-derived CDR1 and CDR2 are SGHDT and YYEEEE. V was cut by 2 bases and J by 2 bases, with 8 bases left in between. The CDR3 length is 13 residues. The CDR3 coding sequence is TGTGCCAGCAGCTTCGAGGGCACCTACGAGCAGTACTTC. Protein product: CASSFEGTYEQYF.

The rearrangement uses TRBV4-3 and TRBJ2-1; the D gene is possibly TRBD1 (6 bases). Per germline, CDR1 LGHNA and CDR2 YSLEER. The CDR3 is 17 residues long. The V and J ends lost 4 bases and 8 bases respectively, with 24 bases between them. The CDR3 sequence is CASSLSIGTPNRDEQFF. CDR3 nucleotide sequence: TGCGCCAGCAGCCTCTCAATCGGAACTCCCAACAGGGATGAGCAGTTCTTC.

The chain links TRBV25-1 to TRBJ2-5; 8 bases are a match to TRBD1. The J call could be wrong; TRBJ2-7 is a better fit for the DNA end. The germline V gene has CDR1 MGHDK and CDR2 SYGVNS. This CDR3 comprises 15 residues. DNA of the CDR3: TGTGCCAGCAGTCACCTGGACAGGGTCGATAGCGAGCAGTACTTC. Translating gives CASSHLDRVDSEQYF.

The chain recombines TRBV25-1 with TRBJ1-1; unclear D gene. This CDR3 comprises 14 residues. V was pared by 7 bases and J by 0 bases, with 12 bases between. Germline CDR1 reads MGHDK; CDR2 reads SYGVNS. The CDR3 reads CASTSGRLNTEAFF. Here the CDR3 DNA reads TGTGCCAGCACCAGCGGCAGGCTGAACACTGAAGCTTTCTTT.

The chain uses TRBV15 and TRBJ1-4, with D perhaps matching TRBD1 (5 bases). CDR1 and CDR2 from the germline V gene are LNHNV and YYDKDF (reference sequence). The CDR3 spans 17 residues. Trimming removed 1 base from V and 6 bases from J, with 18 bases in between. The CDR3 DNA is TGTGCCACCAGCAGAGGCCGCCCGGGGACGCGATATGAAAAACTGTTTTTT. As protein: CATSRGRPGTRYEKLFF.

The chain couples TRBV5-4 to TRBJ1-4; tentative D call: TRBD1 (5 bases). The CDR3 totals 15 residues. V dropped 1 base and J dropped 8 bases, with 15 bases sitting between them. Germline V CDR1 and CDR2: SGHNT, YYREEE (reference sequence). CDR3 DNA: TGTGCCAGCAGCTTGCGGTCAGGGCTGGGGGAAAAACTGTTTTTT. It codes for CASSLRSGLGEKLFF.

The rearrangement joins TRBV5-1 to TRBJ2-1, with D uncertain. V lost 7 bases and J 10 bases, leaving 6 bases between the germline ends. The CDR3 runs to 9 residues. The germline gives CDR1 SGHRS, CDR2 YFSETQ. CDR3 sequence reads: CASSREQFF. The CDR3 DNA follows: TGCGCCAGCTCACGGGAGCAGTTCTTC.

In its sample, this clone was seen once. As DNA, the CDR3 is TGTGCCAGCAGCTTAGGGAGGGGCGGGAAGCGCTACGAGCAGTACTTC. Protein sequence: CASSLGRGGKRYEQYF. This chain connects TRBV7-9 to TRBJ2-7; tentative D call: TRBD2 (6 bases). The CDR3 is made up of 16 amino acids. The germline V gene has CDR1 SEHNR and CDR2 FQNEAQ (reference sequence). Trimming took 1 base from V and 3 from J, leaving 16 bases between them.

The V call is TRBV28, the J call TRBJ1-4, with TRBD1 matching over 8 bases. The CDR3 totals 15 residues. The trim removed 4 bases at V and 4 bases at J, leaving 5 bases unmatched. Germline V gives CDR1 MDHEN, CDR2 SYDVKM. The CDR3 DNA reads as TGTGCCAGCAGTTCCGGACAGGGAGGTAATGAAAAACTGTTTTTT. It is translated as CASSSGQGGNEKLFF.

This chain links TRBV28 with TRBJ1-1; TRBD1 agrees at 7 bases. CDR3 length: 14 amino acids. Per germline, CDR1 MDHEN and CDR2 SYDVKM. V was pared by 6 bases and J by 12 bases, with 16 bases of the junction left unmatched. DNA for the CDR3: TGTGCCAGCAGCCCCGGACAGGACGTCGGTTCTTCTTTCTTT. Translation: CASSPGQDVGSSFF.

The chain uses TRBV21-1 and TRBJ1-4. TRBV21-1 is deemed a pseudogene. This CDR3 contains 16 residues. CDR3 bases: TGTGCCAGCAGCAAAGCTCGACGGGTAGTCAATGAAAAACTGTTTTTT. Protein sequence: CASSKARRVVNEKLFF.

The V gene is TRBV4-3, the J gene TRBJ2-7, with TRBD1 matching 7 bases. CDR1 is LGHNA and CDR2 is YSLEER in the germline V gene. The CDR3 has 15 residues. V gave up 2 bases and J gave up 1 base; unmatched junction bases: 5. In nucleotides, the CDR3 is TGCGCCAGCAGCCAACTAACAGGGGATTCCTACGAGCAGTACTTC. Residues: CASSQLTGDSYEQYF.

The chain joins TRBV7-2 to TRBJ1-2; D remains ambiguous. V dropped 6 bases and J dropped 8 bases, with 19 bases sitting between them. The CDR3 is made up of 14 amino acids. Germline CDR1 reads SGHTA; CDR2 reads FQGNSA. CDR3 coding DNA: TGTGCCAGCAGTTCTGGACGGCTGACTCGGGGCTACACCTTC. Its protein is CASSSGRLTRGYTF.

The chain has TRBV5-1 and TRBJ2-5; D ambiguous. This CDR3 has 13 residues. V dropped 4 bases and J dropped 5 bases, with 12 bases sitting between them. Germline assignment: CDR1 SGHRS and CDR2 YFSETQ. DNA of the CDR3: TGCGCCAGCAGCCTCCGGATTCGGGAGACCCAGTACTTC. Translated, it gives CASSLRIRETQYF. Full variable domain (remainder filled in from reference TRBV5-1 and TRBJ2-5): KAGVTQTPRYLIKTRGQQVTLSCSPISGHRSVSWYQQTPGQGLQFLFEYFSETQRNKGNFPGRFSGRQFSNSRSEMNVSTLELGDSALYLCASSLRIRETQYFGPGTRLLVL.

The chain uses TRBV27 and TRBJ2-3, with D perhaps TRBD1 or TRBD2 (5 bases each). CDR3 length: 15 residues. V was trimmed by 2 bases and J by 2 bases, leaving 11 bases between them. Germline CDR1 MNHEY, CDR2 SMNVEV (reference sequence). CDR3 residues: CASSLPRGLTDTQYF. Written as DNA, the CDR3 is TGTGCCAGCAGTTTACCCCGGGGCCTCACAGATACGCAGTATTTT.

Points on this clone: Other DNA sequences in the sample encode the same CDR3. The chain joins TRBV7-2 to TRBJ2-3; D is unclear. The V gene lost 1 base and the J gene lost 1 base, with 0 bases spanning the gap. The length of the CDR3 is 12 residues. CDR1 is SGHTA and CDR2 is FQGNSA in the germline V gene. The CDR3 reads CASSLGTDTQYF. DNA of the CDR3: TGTGCCAGCAGCTTAGGCACAGATACGCAGTATTTT.

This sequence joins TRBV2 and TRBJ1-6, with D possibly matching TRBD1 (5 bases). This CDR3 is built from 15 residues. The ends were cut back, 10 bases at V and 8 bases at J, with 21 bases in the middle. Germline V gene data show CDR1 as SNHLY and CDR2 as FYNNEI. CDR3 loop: CATHHGGTAYSPLHF. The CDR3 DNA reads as TGTGCCACCCACCACGGAGGGACGGCCTATTCACCCCTCCACTTT.

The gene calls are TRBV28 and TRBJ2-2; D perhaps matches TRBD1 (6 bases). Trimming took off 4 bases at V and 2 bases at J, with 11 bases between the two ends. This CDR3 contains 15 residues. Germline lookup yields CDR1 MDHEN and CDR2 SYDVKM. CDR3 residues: CASSSGQLNTGELFF. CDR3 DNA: TGTGCCAGCAGTTCCGGACAGCTAAACACCGGGGAGCTGTTTTTT.

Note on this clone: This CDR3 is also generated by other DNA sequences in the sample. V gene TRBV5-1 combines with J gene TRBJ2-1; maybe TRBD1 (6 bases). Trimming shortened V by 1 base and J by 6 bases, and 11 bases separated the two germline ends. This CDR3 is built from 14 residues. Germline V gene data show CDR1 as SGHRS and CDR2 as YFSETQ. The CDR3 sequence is CASSLSGAGNEQFF. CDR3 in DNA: TGCGCCAGCAGCTTGTCAGGGGCGGGCAATGAGCAGTTCTTC.

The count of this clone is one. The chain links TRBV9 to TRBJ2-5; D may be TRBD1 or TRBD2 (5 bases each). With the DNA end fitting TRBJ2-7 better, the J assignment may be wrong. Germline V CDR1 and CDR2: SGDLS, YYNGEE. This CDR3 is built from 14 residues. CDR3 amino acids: CASSHRGLDYEQYF. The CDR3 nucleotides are TGTGCCAGCAGCCACCGGGGCCTTGACTACGAGCAGTACTTC.

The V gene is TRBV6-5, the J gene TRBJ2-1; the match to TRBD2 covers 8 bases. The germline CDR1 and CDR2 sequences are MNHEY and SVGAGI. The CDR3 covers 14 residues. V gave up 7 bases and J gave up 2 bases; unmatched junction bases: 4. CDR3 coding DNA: TGTGCCAGCATAAGCGGGAGCCCCTACAATGAGCAGTTCTTC. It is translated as CASISGSPYNEQFF.

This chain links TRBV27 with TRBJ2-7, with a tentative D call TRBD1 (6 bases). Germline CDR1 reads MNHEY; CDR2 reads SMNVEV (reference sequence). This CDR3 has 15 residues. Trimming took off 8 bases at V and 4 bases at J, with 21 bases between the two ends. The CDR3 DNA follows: TGTGCCAGCCCCCTGGAAGGGACACAACTTTACGAGCAGTACTTC. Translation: CASPLEGTQLYEQYF.

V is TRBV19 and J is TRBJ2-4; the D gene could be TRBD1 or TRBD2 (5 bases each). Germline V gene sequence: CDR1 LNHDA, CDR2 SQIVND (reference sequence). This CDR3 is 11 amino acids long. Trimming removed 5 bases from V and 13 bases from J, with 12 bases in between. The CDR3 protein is CASSSAGTQYF. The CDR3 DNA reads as TGTGCCAGTAGTTCCGCCGGGACGCAGTACTTC.

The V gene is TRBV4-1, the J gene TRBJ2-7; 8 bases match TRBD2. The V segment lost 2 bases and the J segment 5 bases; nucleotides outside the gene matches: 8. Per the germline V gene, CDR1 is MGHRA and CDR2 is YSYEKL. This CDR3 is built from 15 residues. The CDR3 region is CASSQTSGQIHEQYF. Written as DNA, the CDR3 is TGCGCCAGCAGCCAAACTAGCGGACAGATCCACGAGCAGTACTTC.